The 5 T cell receptor beta chains given below trace back to one sample, sequenced in a study of blood T cell repertoires in COVID-19. Assay: immunoSEQ multiplex PCR; the TCRdb copy retains only in-frame clones and omits some. The sample carries approximately 190,000 clones, roughly 87% recorded once. Sequenced input: peripheral blood. The receptors originated from a man aged 55 to 70 with active or convalescent COVID-19.

The chain employs TRBV19 and TRBJ1-1; 8 nucleotides line up with TRBD1. CDR3 length: 17 residues. V was clipped by 3 bases and J by 1 base; unmatched bases: 10. Germline V gives CDR1 LNHDA, CDR2 SQIVND (reference sequence). The CDR3 DNA is TGTGCCAGTAGTATCTATGTTTCGGACAGGGAGAACACTGAAGCTTTCTTT. This codes for CASSIYVSDRENTEAFF.

Remarks on this clone: Because the CDR3's place on the DNA is in doubt, the DNA is left out and the CDR3 is given as listed by TCRdb. V gene TRBV21-1 combines with J gene TRBJ1-5; the table's D call, TRBD1, has no DNA check behind it. TRBV21-1 is a listed pseudogene. Both ends counted, the CDR3 spans 17 residues. The CDR3 protein is CASSKVVGTGNNQPQHF.

The genes are TRBV7-9 and TRBJ1-4, with 9 bases identical to TRBD1. V lost 5 bases to trimming and J lost 7 bases; unmatched junction nucleotides: 5. CDR3 length: 14 residues. The germline gives CDR1 SEHNR, CDR2 FQNEAQ (reference sequence). The CDR3 region has the DNA TGTGCCAGCAGCCCGACAGGGGGAGGTGAAAAACTGTTTTTT. It encodes CASSPTGGGEKLFF. The full variable domain, completed using reference TRBV7-9 and TRBJ1-4, is DTGVSQNPRHKITKRGQNVTFRCDPISEHNRLYWYRQTLGQGPEFLTYFQNEAQLEKSRLLSDRFSAERPKGSFSTLEIQRTEQGDSAMYLCASSPTGGGEKLFFGSGTQLSVL.

The chain is built from TRBV27 and TRBJ1-1, with a possible D match to TRBD1 (6 bases). V dropped 2 bases and J dropped 0 bases, with 13 bases sitting between them. CDR1 is MNHEY, CDR2 SMNVEV, per germline (reference sequence). This CDR3 is 16 amino acids long. In DNA form, the CDR3 reads TGTGCCAGCAGTTTAGGGACACCGTTCATGAACACTGAAGCTTTCTTT. Protein: CASSLGTPFMNTEAFF.

This chain uses TRBV7-8 with TRBJ1-2; a possible D gene is TRBD1 (5 bases). The CDR3 runs 16 residues. The V gene's germline CDR1 is SGHVS and CDR2 FQNEAQ. V was shortened by 5 bases and J by 3 bases, with 19 bases between the two germline ends. The CDR3 is CASSPVGGERYYGYTF. CDR3 sequence (DNA): TGTGCCAGCAGCCCTGTGGGGGGGGAAAGATACTATGGCTACACCTTC. Complete variable domain (other parts from reference TRBV7-8 and TRBJ1-2): GAGVSQSPRYKVAKRGQDVALRCDPISGHVSLFWYQQALGQGPEFLTYFQNEAQLDKSGLPSDRFFAERPEGSVSTLKIQRTQQEDSAVYLCASSPVGGERYYGYTFGSGTRLTVV.